The sequence of this T cell receptor (beta chain) was determined in a study of CD8 T cells in Susac syndrome. Random hexamers were used to reverse transcribe about 0.5 to 1 ug of RNA. TCRdb called the immunoSEQ multiplex PCR reads again in MiXCR, with one record for every CDR3 protein. This sample yields about 76,000 distinct CDR3 sequences, of which about 91% are seen a single time; about 0.52% belongs to the top ten. TEMRA cells were FACS-enriched, unlike CD8+ and CD4+ T cells, which were negatively isolated. This TCR was sampled from a human donor with multiple sclerosis. What was sequenced was CD8+ T cells from PBMCs.

In DNA form, the CDR3 reads TGCGCCAGCAGCCAAGATCACAATGAGCAGTTCTTC. Its translation is CASSQDHNEQFF. This chain joins TRBV4-1 and TRBJ2-1, with unresolved D. CDR1 is MGHRA and CDR2 is YSYEKL in the germline V gene. With 0 bases removed from V and 5 bases from J, the gap between germline ends came to 2 bases. The length of the CDR3 is 12 residues.